The entry below gives a single T cell receptor (beta chain) sequence along with its context. It lacks a known antigen. No per-base quality is available; no much larger clone lies one base away. The sample originates from a study of blood T cell repertoires in COVID-19 (dated by TCRdb to 2019 to 2021). Describing the broader study: Collaborator samples came from the United States, Italy and Spain and covered acute and convalescent phases of COVID-19. Subjects who had been exposed to COVID-19, were actively infected with it, or had recovered from it provided the deeply sampled blood TCRbeta repertoires that made up the dataset. The repertoires were released in a freely available public database meant as a resource for research on the immune response to SARS-CoV-2. Nearly every sample came with metadata listing a de-identified subject ID, COVID-19 status, age in years and sex. Samples came from the ongoing ImmuneRACE study (first 160 participants) plus 1,254 subjects from 6 global collaborators. Where HLA class I and class II types were available, the types were taken from metadata supplied by the sample provider, not from assay-based typing. The prospective study material was composed of cDNA or gDNA derived from T cells, B-cell-depleted T cells, or PBMCs.

From a lookup of the germline V gene, CDR1 and CDR2 are SGHDT and YYEEEE. The V end loses 1 base and the J end loses 0 bases, and a stretch of 16 bases separates them. From cysteine to phenylalanine, the CDR3 is 17 amino acids long. Only the CDR3 part of the read is kept: 51 bases, read in frame from the first base. Overall study results and their limits: The quantity of clinical and demographic metadata differed by source and by participant and was supplied without curation.

At one collaborating source in Seattle, patients were enrolled during active infection and were followed longitudinally through the course of disease. Collaborating institutions collected whole blood in K2EDTA tubes following their own protocols. For TCRbeta analysis, collaborators shipped samples in one of three forms: frozen whole blood, isolated PBMCs, or DNA extracted from either of those sample types. TCRbeta CDR3 regions were amplified from genomic DNA by means of the immunoSEQ Assay, a bias-controlled multiplex PCR. The study's processing was this. The number of nucleated cells in each sample was estimated by amplification of reference gene primers within the assay. To quantify the absolute abundance of each unique TCRbeta CDR3 rearrangement, sequence reads were collapsed and filtered. For each sample, productive Simpson clonality was calculated as the square root of Simpson's diversity index across productive rearrangements. Here the immuneACCESS table is served through TCRdb, limited to in-frame sequences with V and J called. Missing clones are a known gap in these copies; in checked studies unresolved V genes cover under half, and the rest lacks a known reason. D and trimming come from the DNA, and the V and J calls and clone size come from that table. The sample table lists around 340,000 clones, about 86% of them with a count of one. Under 8.5% of the sample comes from the top ten.

The TCR was taken from a woman aged 60-75 years with COVID-19, enrolled during active disease. The chain links TRBV5-6 with TRBJ1-1; 6 matching bases give a weak D call of TRBD1. The sequenced sample was peripheral blood. For the CDR3, the sequence is CASSLKRTVGLNTEAFF. The DNA sequence is as follows: TGTGCCAGCAGCTTGAAGAGGACAGTCGGACTGAACACTGAAGCTTTCTTT.